Included here is one TCR beta chain sequence, with context. Its antigen is undetermined. Trimming removed 6 bases from V and 5 bases from J; junction bases left unmatched: 9. Looked up from germline, CDR1 is MNHEY and CDR2 is SMNVEV (reference sequence). This CDR3 has 15 residues. The record originates from a study of radiation and T cells in renal cell carcinoma. Looking at the study overall: Nephrectomy followed 15 Gy stereotactic body radiation by 4 weeks. Study conclusions and caveats: Pretreatment tumor biopsies were lacking, so baseline clonotypes are unknown.

The table came from immunoSEQ multiplex PCR; TCRdb's copy has only in-frame clones and leaves some out. Among 70,000 to 95,000 clones, 82% were seen once, and the ten largest hold roughly 6.8%. Time point defined: baseline pretreatment blood. Treatment here: 15 Gy SBRT to primary tumor, nephrectomy 4 weeks later. Radiation-treated patients gave blood at baseline, week 2 and week 4. The V call is TRBV27, the J call TRBJ2-5; 10 bases agree with TRBD2. The starting material was blood, obtained from a patient whose treatment included radiotherapy and nephrectomy. The receptor was isolated from a man in his 60s with renal cell carcinoma. The CDR3 nucleotides are TGTGCCAGCAGACCCCTAGCGGGAGTTTTGGAGACCCAGTACTTC. Its protein is CASRPLAGVLETQYF.